This T cell receptor (beta chain) was captured in a study of shared clonotypes between healthy human individuals. As for the study in general: There were three CD4 naive, three CD4 memory, two CD8 naive and one CD8 memory plates per donor.

Study results and caveats: Across a handful of donors, naive CD4 shared roughly 5%, naive CD8 over 3%, memory CD4 roughly 2.4%, memory CD8 more than 0.35%.

Germline trimming cut 5 bases from V and 2 bases from J; bases unmatched to any gene: 4. The CDR3 runs to 15 residues. Germline assignment: CDR1 MRHNA and CDR2 SNTAGT. A word on this clone: Its antigen is unknown.

The genomic DNA of each subset was split evenly across several immunoSEQ plates. In the study's own analysis: Filtering differed for immunoSEQ, which gave only junction sequences without quality scores. Profiling relied on immunoSEQ multiplex PCR, and the TCRdb table lists in-frame clones only, not all of them. V and J calls and clone size are as listed in that table; D and trimming were resolved from the DNA. Among around 2,100,000 clones, roughly 95% were seen once, and the ten largest hold under 1.5%. The naive CD8 population came from CD45RO-negative cells selected for CCR7, without terminally differentiated effector memory CD45RA+ cells.

The V and J genes are TRBV6-4 and TRBJ2-1, with 9 positions matching TRBD2. Sequencing was carried out using naive CD8+ T cells sorted from blood. This receptor was identified in a man between 18 and 29 years old in good health. The DNA of the CDR3 is TGTGCCAGCAGTTCTAGCGGGAAGGCCTACAATGAGCAGTTCTTC. Residues: CASSSSGKAYNEQFF.